The sequence of this T cell receptor beta chain was determined in a study of response to subunit inactivated influenza vaccine. The germline V and J ends were trimmed by 7 bases and 9 bases, with 25 bases remaining between them. The CDR3 covers 16 residues. In germline, CDR1 is SGHVS, CDR2 FQNEAQ. TCRdb re-derived calls from the RT-PCR reads in MiXCR, one entry per CDR3 protein. The sample lists around 530,000 distinct CDR3 sequences; approximately 12% were seen once. The receptor was isolated from a man aged 45-65 years who received an inactivated influenza vaccine. The chain employs TRBV7-8 and TRBJ2-1; maybe TRBD1 (6 bases). The sequenced sample was PBMCs from blood, obtained on the day of vaccination. For the CDR3, the DNA is TGTGCCAGCACCCCGGCGCTCGCAGCAGGGGCAAGTGAGCAGTTCTTC. It codes for CASTPALAAGASEQFF.